The 10 T cell receptor beta chains below come from one sample, sequenced in a study of metastatic and nonmetastatic thyroid tumors. Until they underwent thyroid surgery, no patient had received any treatment. With MiXCR, TCRdb reprocessed the PCR reads. The sample records 20,000 or so clones, around a quarter being singletons. Input material: tumor tissue. Receptor source: a female donor with papillary thyroid cancer or a benign thyroid nodule (not recorded which). Some clones in this sample may be carry-over from other donors' samples.

A remark on this clone: A read error may produce the germline difference seen at one junction end. This sequence joins TRBV20-1 and TRBJ2-7; TRBD2 agrees at 10 bases. The germline V gene encodes CDR1 DFQATT and CDR2 SNEGSKA (reference sequence). There are 14 residues in the CDR3. CDR3 nucleotides: TGCAGTGCTAGGTGGACTAGCGGTGCCTACGATCAGTACTTC. Its protein product is CSARWTSGAYDQYF.

This clone was recorded many times. The chain is built from TRBV9 and TRBJ1-3; maybe TRBD1 (5 bases). Trimming shortened V by 1 base and J by 4 bases, and 9 bases separated the two germline ends. CDR1 is SGDLS, CDR2 YYNGEE, per germline. The CDR3 loop spans 14 amino acids. The CDR3 region has the DNA TGTGCCAGCAGCGTACAGGGCGGCGGAAACACCATATATTTT. Translated, it gives CASSVQGGGNTIYF. Drawing the rest from reference TRBV9 and TRBJ1-3, the complete variable domain is DSGVTQTPKHLITATGQRVTLRCSPRSGDLSVYWYQQSLDQGLQFLIQYYNGEERAKGNILERFSAQQFPDLHSELNLSSLELGDSALYFCASSVQGGGNTIYFGEGSWLTVV.

This clone was detected ten times or more. The junction and the germline gene differ at one end; a read error may be behind it. This chain connects TRBV4-1 to TRBJ2-1, with 7 positions matching TRBD2. The CDR3 spans 16 residues. The V gene's germline CDR1 is MGHRA and CDR2 YSYEKL. For the CDR3, the DNA is TGCGCCAGCAGCCAAGGCAGCGGGAAGTGGAATGGTGAGCAGCTCTTC. Translating it yields CASSQGSGKWNGEQLF.

This clone was seen ten or more times. The gene calls are TRBV2 and TRBJ2-7; D perhaps matches TRBD2 (5 bases). The ends were cut back, 5 bases at V and 2 bases at J, with 13 bases in the middle. The CDR3 covers 14 residues. Germline CDR1 and CDR2: SNHLY and FYNNEI. CDR3 nucleotide sequence: TGTGCCAGCAGTCCATGGGAGTCCGCCTACGAGCAGTACTTC. Translating it yields CASSPWESAYEQYF.

In this sample, this clone turned up many times. The V gene is TRBV13, the J gene TRBJ2-1; D is perhaps TRBD2 (6 bases). Trimming took off 5 bases at V and 12 bases at J, with 35 bases between the two ends. The length of the CDR3 is 19 residues. Per germline, CDR1 PRHDT and CDR2 FYEKMQ (reference sequence). CDR3 nucleotide sequence: TGTGCCAGCAGCCCCGGACTATCCACCACCTTTACAATGAGTTCGGGGCAGTTCTTC. Translated, it gives CASSPGLSTTFTMSSGQFF.

This chain uses TRBV4-1 with TRBJ2-1; a weak D match, TRBD2 (5 bases). There are 15 residues in the CDR3. Germline V gene lookup returns CDR1 MGHRA and CDR2 YSYEKL. The V end was cut by 0 bases, the J end by 7 bases, with 13 bases between. CDR3 residues: CASSQDEGRLNEQFF. The CDR3 DNA reads TGCGCCAGCAGCCAAGACGAGGGCAGACTAAATGAGCAGTTCTTC.

The chain employs TRBV5-4 and TRBJ2-1, with TRBD2 matching 7 bases. Germline loops: CDR1 SGHNT, CDR2 YYREEE (reference sequence). The CDR3 consists of 11 residues. The V gene end was trimmed by 0 bases and the J gene end by 12 bases; junction bases not matched to a gene: 0. The CDR3 DNA is TGTGCCAGCAGCTTGGGACTAGCGCAGTTCTTC. Translating it yields CASSLGLAQFF.

This sequence joins TRBV5-1 and TRBJ2-7; D is perhaps TRBD1 (6 bases). Trimming stripped 3 bases from V and 2 bases from J, with 15 bases between. CDR1 and CDR2 from the germline V gene are SGHRS and YFSETQ. The CDR3 has 15 amino acids. DNA for the CDR3: TGCGCCAGCAGCTGGCAGCCACAGGGCGCCTACGAGCAGTACTTC. This codes for CASSWQPQGAYEQYF. Filled out from reference TRBV5-1 and TRBJ2-7, the complete variable domain reads KAGVTQTPRYLIKTRGQQVTLSCSPISGHRSVSWYQQTPGQGLQFLFEYFSETQRNKGNFPGRFSGRQFSNSRSEMNVSTLELGDSALYLCASSWQPQGAYEQYFGPGTRLTVT.

V usage is TRBV6-1 and J usage is TRBJ1-6; TRBD1 agrees at 8 bases. The germline V gene encodes CDR1 MNHNS and CDR2 SASEGT. V shed 7 bases, J shed 7 bases, and the junction held 6 bases outside the gene matches. This CDR3 comprises 14 residues. In nucleotides, the CDR3 is TGTGCCAGCATACCCGGACAGGGCAATTCACCCCTCCACTTT. This encodes CASIPGQGNSPLHF.

This clone came up many times. The chain recombines TRBV7-6 with TRBJ1-2, with D perhaps TRBD1 (6 bases). Germline assignment: CDR1 SGHVS and CDR2 FNYEAQ. The CDR3 runs 15 residues. The V end lost 5 bases, the J end lost 2 bases, and 15 bases lay between the germline ends. CDR3 sequence: CASSAQGIGNYGYTF. The DNA of the CDR3 is TGTGCCAGCAGCGCACAGGGTATAGGCAACTATGGCTACACCTTC.